Listed below are T cell receptor beta chains from one sample, sequenced in a study of graft-versus-host responses after intestinal transplantation. Sequenced by immunoSEQ multiplex PCR; TCRdb stores in-frame clones only, minus some. The sample lists under 100,000 clones, approximately 94% occurring once. Their specific antigens are unknown. This specimen consisted of unstimulated CD4+ T cells sorted from spleen or lymph node cells, obtained before transplant. All receptors come from a human donor who was the organ donor for an intestinal transplant. Each CDR3 is given without its conserved first and last residue. The size of a clone is reported for some rows only, either as once, few or many, or as a class for expanded clones.

TRBV18	NA	ASSPPLSSRQTQY
TRBV19	NA	ASSIGGAGALGQPQH
TRBV19	once	ASSTRDRGEAF
TRBV13	NA	ASSPRTTGELF
TRBV2	NA	ASTSSYEQY
TRBV9	NA	ASSVGGAGTGELF
TRBV5-1	NA	ASSLGPGGDQPQH
TRBV5-4	once	ASSLDSGGVGNIQY
TRBV19	NA	ASSIGGTDNQPQH
TRBV6-4	NA	ASSAERGSDTQY
TRBV27	NA	ASSSSWGDQPQH
TRBV11-3	few	ASSGDLGGEYTGELF
TRBV2	NA	ASRKLAGLQETQY
TRBV6-1	NA	ASSDFGVYYGYT
TRBV30	NA	AWSPGLGPQH
TRBV5-1	NA	ASSLGDRDTGELF
TRBV10-3	once	AITRGQVNVNTEAF
TRBV7-9	NA	ASSLSGGWYGYT
TRBV7-3	NA	ASSNPVGYGYT
TRBV7-9	NA	ASSLDSGAREY
TRBV28	NA	ASSPGGTQY
TRBV5-1	once	ASSLERGNTEAF
TRBV4-2	NA	ASTGQGQRGYT
TRBV5-4	NA	ASSLDRANSPLH
TRBV6-6	NA	ASSQDRGYGYT
TRBV9	NA	ASSVESSYNEQF
TRBV28	NA	ASRRGSRNTEAF
TRBV19	NA	ASSRPRFAEAF
TRBV14	NA	ASSQDSNKQSSYNSPLH
TRBV5-6	NA	ASSLVSGYEQY
TRBV19	NA	ASSPRGSYGYT
TRBV28	NA	ASSRQTVGYEQY
TRBV4-2	NA	ASSLTPSGSTNEKLF
TRBV20-1	NA	SAVRQGYT
TRBV6-1	NA	ASSEEVNQPQH
TRBV11-3	NA	ASSLNGQGNQPQH
TRBV7-6	NA	ASSLGDGVNYGYT
TRBV5-1	NA	ASSLVRLAGTSTDTQY
TRBV5-6	NA	ASSLGGEQF
TRBV2	NA	ASSETDSNQPQH
TRBV13	NA	ASSLRRVSAEAF
TRBV29-1	NA	SVEDNSYEQY
TRBV18	NA	ASSPDGTYEQY
TRBV19	once	ASSIDLRGHQPQH
TRBV7-9	NA	ASSLAGAEAF
TRBV28	NA	ASSLGGETSYEQY
TRBV6-5	NA	ASSYGGPHTDTQY
TRBV28	NA	ASQTVRFITEAF
TRBV19	NA	ASSIGPVSYEQY
TRBV6-1	NA	ASSEKGISPLH
TRBV5-1	NA	ASSLLGQGATARGETQY
TRBV2	NA	ASREWGQAWGEQF
TRBV18	NA	ASSSGQAVNEKLF
TRBV6-5	NA	ASSYGRGRTEAF
TRBV28	once	ASSLGGINYEQY
TRBV7-2	NA	ASSLVGTGAYEQY
TRBV4-2	NA	ASSQDRAGGNTIY
TRBV5-5	NA	ASSQQGITTTKNIQY
TRBV15	NA	ATSRDWTGGDEQF
TRBV25-1	NA	ASSDAGANTGELF